Given below is one T cell receptor gamma chain in context. Its specificity is not known. This entry is derived from a study of Vδ1+ human thymocytes. General study points: In the thymus, TRG and TRD repertoires looked highly polyclonal with Gaussian CDR3 lengths.

Germline trimming cut 3 bases from V and 8 bases from J; bases unmatched to any gene: 7. The CDR3 sequence is 12 residues long. Germline V gene data show CDR1 as EGSTGY and CDR2 as YDSYTSSV. Sequences come from RNA converted to cDNA by reverse transcription. The CDR3 regions were amplified by multiplex PCR from V-gene primers to a constant-region primer. TCRdb reanalysed the multiplex PCR reads via CATT. The data contain 7,500 to 10,000 gamma-chain clones, 56% of them singletons. This receptor was taken from a girl less than two years old who had congenital heart surgery. Sequenced sample: Vdelta1+ gamma-delta thymocytes from the thymus. Subset given: FACS-sorted CD3+ TCRalphabeta- TCRVdelta1+ TCRVdelta2- thymocytes. The chain joins TRGV4 to TRGJ1 or TRGJ2. The J gene comes from matching the DNA to germline here; TCRdb lacks it. CDR3 bases: TGTGCCACCTGGGATTCACGCCATAAGAAACTCTTT. Translation: CATWDSRHKKLF.